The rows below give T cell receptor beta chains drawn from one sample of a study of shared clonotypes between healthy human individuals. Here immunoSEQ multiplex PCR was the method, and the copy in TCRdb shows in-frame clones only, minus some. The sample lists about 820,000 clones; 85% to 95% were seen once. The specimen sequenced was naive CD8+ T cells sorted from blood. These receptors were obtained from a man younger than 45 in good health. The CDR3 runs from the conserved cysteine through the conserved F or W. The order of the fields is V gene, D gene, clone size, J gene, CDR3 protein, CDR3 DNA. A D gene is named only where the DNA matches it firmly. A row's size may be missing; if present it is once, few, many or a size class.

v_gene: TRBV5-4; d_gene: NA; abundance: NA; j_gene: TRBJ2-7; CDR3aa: CASSLASLATSYEQYF; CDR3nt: TGTGCCAGCAGCTTGGCCAGTCTAGCGACTTCCTACGAGCAGTACTTC
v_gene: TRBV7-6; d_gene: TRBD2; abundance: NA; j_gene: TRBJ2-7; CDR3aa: CASSSTTSGSDYEQYF; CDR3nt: TGTGCCAGCAGCTCGACGACTAGCGGGAGCGATTACGAGCAGTACTTC
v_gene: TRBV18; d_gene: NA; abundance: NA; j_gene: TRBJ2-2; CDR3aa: CASSPPMTGELFF; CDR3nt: TGTGCCAGCTCACCCCCTATGACCGGGGAGCTGTTTTTT
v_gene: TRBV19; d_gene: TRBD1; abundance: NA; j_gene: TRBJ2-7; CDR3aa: CASSRDRGQRNEQYF; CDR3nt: TGTGCCAGTAGCCGGGACAGGGGGCAAAGGAACGAGCAGTACTTC
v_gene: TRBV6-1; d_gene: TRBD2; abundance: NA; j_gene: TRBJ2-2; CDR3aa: CASRLAAGELFF; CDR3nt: TGTGCCAGCCGGCTAGCGGCCGGGGAGCTGTTTTTT
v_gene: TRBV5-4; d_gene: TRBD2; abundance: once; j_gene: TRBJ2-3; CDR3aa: CASSLRGLEVTDTQYF; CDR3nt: TGTGCCAGCAGCTTGAGGGGACTAGAGGTCACAGATACGCAGTATTTT
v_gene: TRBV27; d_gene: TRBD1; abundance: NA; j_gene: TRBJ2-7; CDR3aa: CASSSPSPHSGTGYWEQYF; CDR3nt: TGTGCCAGCAGTTCACCAAGCCCGCACTCCGGGACAGGGTACTGGGAGCAGTACTTC
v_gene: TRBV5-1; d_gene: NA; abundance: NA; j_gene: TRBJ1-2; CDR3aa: CASSFTQPNYGYTF; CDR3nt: TGCGCCAGCAGCTTTACCCAGCCTAACTATGGCTACACCTTC
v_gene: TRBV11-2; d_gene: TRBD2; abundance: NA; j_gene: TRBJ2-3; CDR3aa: CASSSIIAGSQYF; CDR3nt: TGTGCCAGCAGCTCGATTATAGCGGGATCGCAGTATTTT
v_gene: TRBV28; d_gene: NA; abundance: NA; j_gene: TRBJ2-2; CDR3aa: CASSPLSTGFVAGELFF; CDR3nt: TGTGCCAGCAGCCCTCTGAGCACAGGGTTCGTGGCCGGGGAGCTGTTTTTT
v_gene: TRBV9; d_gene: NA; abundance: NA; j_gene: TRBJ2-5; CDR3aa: CASSLVGRLQETQYF; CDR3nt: TGTGCCAGCAGCTTGGTCGGTCGGCTTCAAGAGACCCAGTACTTC
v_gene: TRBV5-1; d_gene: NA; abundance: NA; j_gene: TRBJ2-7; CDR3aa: CASSPLDRDEQYF; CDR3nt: TGCGCCAGCAGCCCCCTTGATAGAGACGAGCAGTACTTC
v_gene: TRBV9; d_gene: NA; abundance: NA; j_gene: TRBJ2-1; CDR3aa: CASSVDRVAGYNEQFF; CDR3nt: TGTGCCAGCAGCGTAGACCGGGTCGCGGGATACAATGAGCAGTTCTTC
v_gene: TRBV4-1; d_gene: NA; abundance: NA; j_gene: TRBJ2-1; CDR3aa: CASSHPGGMQWGEQFF; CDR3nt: TGCGCCAGCAGCCACCCTGGCGGGATGCAGTGGGGTGAGCAGTTCTTC
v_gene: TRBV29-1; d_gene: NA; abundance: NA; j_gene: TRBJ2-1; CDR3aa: CSVETGEEVKNEQFF; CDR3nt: TGCAGCGTTGAAACGGGGGAGGAGGTCAAAAATGAGCAGTTCTTC
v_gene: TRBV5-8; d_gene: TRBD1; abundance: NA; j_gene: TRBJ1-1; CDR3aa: CASSLGPRTGWWDTEAFF; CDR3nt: TGTGCCAGCAGCTTGGGCCCTCGGACAGGGTGGTGGGACACTGAAGCTTTCTTT
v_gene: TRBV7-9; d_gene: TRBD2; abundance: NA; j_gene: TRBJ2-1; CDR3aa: CASSFGTSGRPSYNEQFF; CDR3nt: TGTGCCAGCAGCTTCGGGACTAGCGGGAGACCCTCCTACAATGAGCAGTTCTTC
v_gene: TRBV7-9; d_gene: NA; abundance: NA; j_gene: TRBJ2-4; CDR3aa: CASSLGGYKAKNIQYF; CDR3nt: TGTGCCAGCAGCTTGGGGGGCTACAAGGCCAAAAACATTCAGTACTTC
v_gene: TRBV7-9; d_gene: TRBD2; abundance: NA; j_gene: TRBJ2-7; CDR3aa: CASGRGSEQYF; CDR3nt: TGTGCCAGCGGGAGGGGTTCCGAGCAGTACTTC
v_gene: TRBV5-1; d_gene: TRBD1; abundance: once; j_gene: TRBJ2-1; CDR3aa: CASSYGTGVFNEQFF; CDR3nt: TGCGCCAGCAGCTACGGGACAGGGGTATTCAATGAGCAGTTCTTC
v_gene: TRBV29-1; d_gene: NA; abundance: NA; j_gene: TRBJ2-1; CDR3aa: CSGGRASSYNEQFF; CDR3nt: TGCTCTGGGGGAAGGGCCAGCTCCTACAATGAGCAGTTCTTC
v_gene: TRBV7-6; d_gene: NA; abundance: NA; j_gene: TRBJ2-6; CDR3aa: CASSLESWPSGANVLTF; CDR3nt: TGTGCCAGCAGCTTAGAGTCCTGGCCCTCTGGGGCCAACGTCCTGACTTTC
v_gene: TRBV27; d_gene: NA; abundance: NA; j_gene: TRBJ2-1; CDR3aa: CASSFYLGLAINEQFF; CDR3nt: TGTGCCAGCAGTTTTTATCTCGGGCTAGCGATCAATGAGCAGTTCTTC
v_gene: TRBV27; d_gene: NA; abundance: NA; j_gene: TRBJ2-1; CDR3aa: CASSSVHPDPSVRNEQFF; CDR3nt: TGTGCCAGCAGTAGTGTCCACCCTGATCCGTCAGTTCGCAATGAGCAGTTCTTC
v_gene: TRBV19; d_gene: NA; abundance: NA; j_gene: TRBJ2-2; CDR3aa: CASSLQDSGELFF; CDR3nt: TGTGCCAGTAGCCTACAAGACAGCGGGGAGCTGTTTTTT
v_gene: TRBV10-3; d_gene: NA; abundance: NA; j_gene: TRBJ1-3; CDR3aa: CAINSGNTIYF; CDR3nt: TGTGCCATCAACTCCGGAAACACCATATATTTT
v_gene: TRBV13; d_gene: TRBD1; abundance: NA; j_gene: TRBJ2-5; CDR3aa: CASSVSDRDGIETQYF; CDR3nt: TGTGCCAGCAGCGTCTCAGACAGGGACGGGATTGAGACCCAGTACTTC
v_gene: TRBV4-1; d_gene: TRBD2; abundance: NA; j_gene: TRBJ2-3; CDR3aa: CASSGSAGVVDTQYF; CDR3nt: TGCGCCAGCAGCGGAAGTGCGGGAGTTGTAGATACGCAGTATTTT
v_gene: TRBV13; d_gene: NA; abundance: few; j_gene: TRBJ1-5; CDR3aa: CASSAAVQGPQPQHF; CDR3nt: TGTGCCAGCAGCGCGGCCGTGCAGGGTCCTCAGCCCCAGCATTTT